The rows below give T cell receptor beta chains drawn from one sample of a study of blood T cell repertoires in COVID-19. The repertoire was sequenced with immunoSEQ multiplex PCR; TCRdb's copy has only in-frame clones and lacks some. Altogether about 140,000 clones are present, almost 80% being singletons, with the ten largest covering 2.5% to 3%. Material: PBMCs or T cells enriched from blood (not recorded which). The receptor set was obtained from a woman aged 45-65 years who had recovered from COVID-19. Both conserved end residues are part of each CDR3. Fields, in order: J gene, CDR3 length, D gene, clone size, V gene, CDR3 protein, CDR3 DNA. The D gene is left open where the match is weak. Part of the rows lack a size; the others show once, few, many or a class for expanded clones.

J: TRBJ1-2; length: 13; D: NA; size: NA; V: TRBV9; CDR3: CASSVPGSFGYTF; DNA: TGTGCCAGCAGCGTACCAGGTTCCTTCGGCTACACCTTC
J: TRBJ2-2; length: 17; D: TRBD2; size: NA; V: TRBV5-4; CDR3: CASSLGTSGAITGELFF; DNA: TGTGCCAGCAGCCTGGGGACTAGCGGGGCGATCACCGGGGAGCTGTTTTTT
J: TRBJ2-7; length: 16; D: TRBD1; size: few; V: TRBV18; CDR3: CASSKLTGTGSGEQYF; DNA: TGTGCCAGCTCAAAACTTACCGGGACAGGGTCAGGCGAGCAGTACTTC
J: TRBJ1-1; length: 14; D: NA; size: few; V: TRBV29-1; CDR3: CSVAVGGVNTEAFF; DNA: TGCAGCGTTGCAGTGGGAGGGGTGAACACTGAAGCTTTCTTT
J: TRBJ1-1; length: 16; D: NA; size: NA; V: TRBV19; CDR3: CASSIPRPSGDTEAFF; DNA: TGTGCCAGTAGTATCCCACGACCCTCGGGGGACACTGAAGCTTTCTTT
J: TRBJ2-3; length: 14; D: NA; size: NA; V: TRBV10-3; CDR3: CAISGERGTDTQYF; DNA: TGTGCCATCAGCGGAGAGAGGGGCACAGATACGCAGTATTTT
J: TRBJ2-2; length: 15; D: NA; size: NA; V: TRBV7-9; CDR3: CASSPDRTNTGELFF; DNA: TGTGCCAGCAGCCCGGACAGAACGAACACCGGGGAGCTGTTTTTT
J: TRBJ2-1; length: 20; D: TRBD2; size: NA; V: TRBV5-1; CDR3: CASSLGLRLAGTSSYNEQFF; DNA: TGCGCCAGCAGCTTGGGCCTTCGACTAGCGGGAACTAGCTCCTACAATGAGCAGTTCTTC
J: TRBJ2-7; length: 15; D: TRBD2; size: NA; V: TRBV11-2; CDR3: CASSFLAGAGYEQYF; DNA: TGTGCCAGCAGCTTCTTAGCGGGAGCAGGGTACGAGCAGTACTTC
J: TRBJ2-1; length: 15; D: TRBD2; size: NA; V: TRBV19; CDR3: CASSMPERGGGEQFF; DNA: TGTGCCAGTAGTATGCCCGAGCGGGGAGGAGGTGAGCAGTTCTTC
J: TRBJ2-2; length: 15; D: TRBD2; size: NA; V: TRBV5-1; CDR3: CASSIGLAGAGELFF; DNA: TGCGCCAGCAGCATCGGACTAGCGGGAGCCGGGGAGCTGTTTTTT
J: TRBJ2-2; length: 16; D: TRBD2; size: NA; V: TRBV2; CDR3: CASSSLAGGSTGELFF; DNA: TGTGCCAGCAGCAGTTTAGCGGGGGGGTCCACCGGGGAGCTGTTTTTT
J: TRBJ2-1; length: 16; D: TRBD2; size: many; V: TRBV27; CDR3: CASSILAGGTLNEQFF; DNA: TGTGCCAGCAGTATACTAGCGGGGGGGACCCTCAATGAGCAGTTCTTC
J: TRBJ1-6; length: 16; D: NA; size: few; V: TRBV4-2; CDR3: CASSQENSPYNSPLHF; DNA: TGTGCCAGCAGCCAAGAGAACAGCCCGTATAATTCACCCCTCCACTTT
J: TRBJ2-4; length: 17; D: TRBD2; size: NA; V: TRBV3-1/TRBV3-2; CDR3: CASSRTSGGIAKNIQYF; DNA: TGTGCCAGCAGCCGGACTAGCGGAGGTATAGCCAAAAACATTCAGTACTTC
J: TRBJ2-1; length: 12; D: NA; size: NA; V: TRBV3-1/TRBV3-2; CDR3: CASSQQNNEQFF; DNA: TGTGCCAGCAGCCAACAAAACAATGAGCAGTTCTTC
J: TRBJ1-3; length: 15; D: NA; size: NA; V: TRBV9; CDR3: CASSGNLAGGNTIYF; DNA: TGTGCCAGCAGCGGTAACTTGGCCGGGGGAAACACCATATATTTT
J: TRBJ2-1; length: 16; D: TRBD2; size: once; V: TRBV10-3; CDR3: CAISESGLAGDNEQFF; DNA: TGTGCCATCAGTGAGTCGGGACTAGCGGGAGACAATGAGCAGTTCTTC
J: TRBJ2-1; length: 17; D: NA; size: NA; V: TRBV7-2; CDR3: CASSLGGGLGSYNEQFF; DNA: TGTGCCAGCAGCTTAGGCGGCGGATTGGGCTCCTACAATGAGCAGTTCTTC
J: TRBJ1-5; length: 14; D: NA; size: few; V: TRBV9; CDR3: CASSVGGDNQPQHF; DNA: TGTGCCAGCAGCGTAGGAGGAGATAATCAGCCCCAGCATTTT
J: TRBJ1-1; length: 13; D: NA; size: NA; V: TRBV24-1; CDR3: CATSSPGETEAFF; DNA: TGTGCCACCAGCTCCCCAGGGGAGACTGAAGCTTTCTTT
J: TRBJ1-2; length: 14; D: TRBD1; size: NA; V: TRBV5-1; CDR3: CASSLPDRGYGYTF; DNA: TGCGCCAGCAGCTTACCCGACAGGGGTTATGGCTACACCTTC
J: TRBJ2-2; length: 16; D: NA; size: NA; V: TRBV24-1; CDR3: CATSDFGGANTGELFF; DNA: TGTGCCACCAGTGATTTCGGCGGAGCCAACACCGGGGAGCTGTTTTTT